This TCR beta chain is drawn from a study of blood T cell repertoires in COVID-19. Study information: COVID-19 samples from acute and convalescent phases originated in the United States, Italy and Spain. The analysed material was cDNA or gDNA that came from T cells, B-cell-depleted T cells, or PBMCs.

Seattle enrolled patients during active infection and tracked them longitudinally. In the authors' workflow: The authors estimated nucleated cell counts from reference gene primer amplification. Only in-frame clones appear in the TCRdb table, and some are missing; sequencing was by immunoSEQ multiplex PCR. V and J calls and clone size are given by that table; D and trimming were obtained from the DNA. The top ten clones hold approximately 6.2% of a sample with some 270,000 clones, 86% of them seen once. The CDR3 length is 19 residues. Germline CDR1 SGHAT, CDR2 FQNNGV. The V gene end was trimmed by 3 bases and the J gene end by 5 bases; junction bases not matched to a gene: 13.

Sequencing was performed on peripheral blood. This rearrangement joins TRBV11-2 to TRBJ2-2; 12 positions match TRBD2. The clonotype comes from a woman of 80 years or more with COVID-19, enrolled during active disease. The CDR3 DNA sequence: TGTGCCAGCAGCTTTCTCGGGCTAGCGGGGGGGACGAGGACCGGGGAGCTGTTTTTT. Protein: CASSFLGLAGGTRTGELFF.